These 13 T cell receptor beta chains were all obtained from the same sample, sequenced in a study of early T cells in non-severe SARS-CoV-2 infection. TCRdb recomputed calls from the 5' RACE reads with MiXCR, one row per CDR3 protein. The sample contains over 9,000 distinct CDR3 sequences, around 4.9% of which appear only once. The sequenced material came from whole blood. The receptors shown here come from an adult who was a healthcare worker with PCR-confirmed SARS-CoV-2 infection or an uninfected control (not recorded which).

This clonotype was counted many times. The genes are TRBV14 and TRBJ2-5; D is uncertain. In germline, CDR1 is SGHDN, CDR2 FVKESK. The V end lost 0 bases, the J end lost 4 bases, and 9 bases lay between the germline ends. This CDR3 has 14 residues. CDR3 region: CASSQDPAPETQYF. For the CDR3, the DNA is TGTGCCAGCAGCCAAGACCCAGCCCCAGAGACCCAGTACTTC.

This clonotype was detected ten times or more. The chain uses TRBV6-5 and TRBJ2-6; D unresolved. Germline V lookup: CDR1 MNHEY, CDR2 SVGAGI. Trimming removed 5 bases at V and 0 bases at J, with 8 bases between. This CDR3 has 15 residues. The CDR3 reads CASSRTDSGANVLTF. The CDR3 coding sequence is TGTGCCAGCAGTAGAACAGACTCTGGGGCCAACGTCCTGACTTTC.

This clonotype was observed many times. This chain connects TRBV25-1 to TRBJ2-5; weak D call: TRBD2 (6 bases). Germline V CDR1 and CDR2: MGHDK, SYGVNS. V lost 3 bases and J lost 1, with 9 bases in between. There are 14 residues in the CDR3. The CDR3 protein is CASSEPGLQETQYF. The CDR3 DNA sequence: TGTGCCAGCAGTGAGCCGGGACTCCAAGAGACCCAGTACTTC.

A word on this clonotype: A much larger clonotype is one base distant, so this may be a read error. The rearrangement uses TRBV12-3 or TRBV12-4 and TRBJ1-1; D is uncertain. This CDR3 region has 14 residues. Trimming pared 2 bases from V and 2 bases from J, leaving 9 bases between. CDR3 DNA: TGTGCCAGCAGTTTATTGGTAGACAACACTGAAGCTTTCTTT. As protein: CASSLLVDNTEAFF.

This clonotype is medium-sized by share. V usage is TRBV29-1 and J usage is TRBJ2-1; D uncertain. This CDR3 spans 11 amino acids. The ends were cut back, 4 bases at V and 3 bases at J, with 4 bases in the middle. Germline CDR1 reads SQVTM; CDR2 reads ANQGSEA. CDR3 protein: CSVGFYNEQFF. CDR3 DNA: TGCAGCGTTGGTTTCTACAATGAGCAGTTCTTC.

This clonotype appeared many times. The chain employs TRBV10-3 and TRBJ2-7, with 12 bases matching TRBD2. Germline V gives CDR1 ENHRY, CDR2 SYGVKD. The CDR3 spans 14 residues. The trim removed 6 bases at V and 2 bases at J, leaving 2 bases unmatched. The CDR3 nucleotides are TGTGCCATCAGACCTAGCGGGGGGGCCTACGAGCAGTACTTC. Protein: CAIRPSGGAYEQYF.

The chain is built from TRBV30 and TRBJ2-4; D is unresolved. This CDR3 comprises 13 residues. Germline lookup yields CDR1 GTSNPN and CDR2 SVGIG (reference sequence). V lost 1 base and J lost 6, with 10 bases in between. The DNA of the CDR3 is TGTGCCTGGAGTGGGTACAGTACAAACATTCAGTACTTC. The encoded protein is CAWSGYSTNIQYF.

This clonotype was detected ten times or more. The gene calls are TRBV7-2 and TRBJ1-1; the match to TRBD1 covers 8 bases. Germline V gene sequence: CDR1 SGHTA, CDR2 FQGNSA. V lost 3 bases to trimming and J lost 6 bases; unmatched junction nucleotides: 9. The length of the CDR3 is 15 residues. The CDR3 sequence is CASSFRTGLDSEAFF. The CDR3 DNA reads TGTGCCAGCAGCTTTCGGACAGGGTTGGACTCTGAAGCTTTCTTT.

The chain joins TRBV7-8 to TRBJ2-1; no clear D. There are 12 residues in the CDR3. Looked up from germline, CDR1 is SGHVS and CDR2 is FQNEAQ. Trimming shortened V by 6 bases and J by 6 bases, and 9 bases separated the two germline ends. The CDR3 nucleotides are TGTGCCAGCAGGTCCCAAATCAATGAGCAGTTCTTC. It encodes CASRSQINEQFF.

This clonotype was seen at least ten times. The genes are TRBV30 and TRBJ1-3; no clear D. Germline values: CDR1 GTSNPN, CDR2 SVGIG (reference sequence). V was clipped by 0 bases and J by 1 base, with 10 bases between them. This CDR3 is built from 15 residues. The CDR3 loop reads CAWSVSSLSGNTIYF. The CDR3 DNA sequence: TGTGCCTGGAGTGTATCTTCCCTATCTGGAAACACCATATATTTT.

The table lists this clonotype with a few counts. The rearrangement links TRBV6-2 or TRBV6-3 to TRBJ1-2; tentative D call: TRBD1 (5 bases). The germline V gene has CDR1 MNHEY and CDR2 SVGEGT. CDR3 length: 14 residues. With 2 bases removed from V and 4 bases from J, the gap between germline ends came to 11 bases. The DNA for the CDR3 is TGTGCCAGCAGTTACCTTGACAGCTTCTATGGCTACACCTTC. This gives the protein CASSYLDSFYGYTF.

The genes are TRBV15 and TRBJ2-3; maybe TRBD2 (5 bases). Germline assignment: CDR1 LNHNV and CDR2 YYDKDF (reference sequence). Trimming took off 1 base at V and 3 bases at J, with 8 bases between the two ends. CDR3 length: 14 amino acids. This chain's CDR3 is CATSRGIATDTQYF. In DNA, the CDR3 is TGTGCCACCAGCAGAGGAATAGCGACAGATACGCAGTATTTT.

This clonotype is medium-sized by share. This chain links TRBV20-1 with TRBJ2-2; tentatively, D is TRBD2 (6 bases). The CDR3 sequence is 15 residues long. Trimming shortened V by 5 bases and J by 6 bases, and 19 bases separated the two germline ends. Per germline, CDR1 DFQATT and CDR2 SNEGSKA (reference sequence). The CDR3 DNA reads TGCAGTGCTCCTTCCCTTCGGGGGACCGCCGGGGAGCTGTTTTTT. Amino acids: CSAPSLRGTAGELFF.